Presented here are 4 T cell receptor beta chains from one specimen sequenced in a study of T-cell reconstitution after alpha-beta-depleted transplantation in children. The authors prepared the TCRbeta library with unique molecular identifiers. TCRdb fed the PCR reads into MiXCR, producing one record per CDR3 protein. The repertoire holds around 78,000 distinct CDR3 sequences, with 14% as singletons. Sequenced material: PBMCs, mostly from graft donor cells, taken 180 days after TCRalphabeta/CD19-depleted stem cell transplant. These receptors originate from a male patient aged 2 to 10 who had a stem cell transplant for acute lymphoblastic leukemia, so the T cells may come from the graft donor.

This clonotype was detected a few times. Its ends do not fully match the called genes, so a read error is possible. The chain couples TRBV28 to TRBJ1-2; unclear D gene. The CDR3 runs 12 residues. CDR1 is MDHEN and CDR2 is SYDVKM in the germline V gene. CDR3 sequence reads: CASSLWFVPLAF. The CDR3 nucleotides read TGTGCCAGCAGTTTATGGTTCGTCCCTTTGGCCTTC.

The chain links TRBV28 to TRBJ2-7, with 10 nucleotides matching TRBD2. Germline lookup yields CDR1 MDHEN and CDR2 SYDVKM. This CDR3 has 14 amino acids. Unmatched junction bases numbered 8, after V lost 5 bases and J lost 7 bases. CDR3: CASSPPVLAGEQYF. The CDR3 DNA sequence: TGTGCCAGCAGTCCCCCCGTACTAGCGGGAGAGCAGTACTTC.

V usage is TRBV5-4 and J usage is TRBJ1-1; possible D gene TRBD1, 5 bases. Per germline, CDR1 SGHNT and CDR2 YYREEE (reference sequence). This CDR3 is built from 15 residues. V gave up 1 base and J gave up 3 bases, with 13 bases separating them. The CDR3 nucleotides are TGTGCCAGCAGCTTGCGCAGGGAACGGGACACTGAAGCTTTCTTT. It specifies CASSLRRERDTEAFF.

The CDR3 reads CSVEQGYGYTF. The CDR3 DNA sequence: TGCAGCGTTGAACAGGGGTATGGCTACACCTTC. The chain is built from TRBV29-1 and TRBJ1-2; a weak D match, TRBD1 (6 bases). V was cut by 2 bases and J by 5 bases, with 6 bases left in between. The CDR3 spans 11 residues. Germline lookup yields CDR1 SQVTM and CDR2 ANQGSEA.